Below are 30 T cell receptor beta chains sequenced from a single sample in a study of CD8 T cells in ankylosing spondylitis (dated by TCRdb to between 2016 and 2019). Study-level results and caveats: Blood from ankylosing spondylitis patients appeared to be characterized by a TCR beta motif made up of seven or eight highly homologous amino acid variants.

Their antigens are not known. The library came from 5' RACE. Sequencing took place on an Illumina HiSeq 2500. TCRdb trimmed the raw reads at Q25, called clones with MiXCR and kept productive beta chains. Every distinct CDR3 protein forms one entry, paired with its most common genes and DNA. Across this sample there are approximately 520,000 distinct CDR3 sequences, with about 5% seen only once. Roughly 3.5% of the sample goes to the ten largest clones. The sequenced material came from blood, either unsorted or a sorted T cell fraction (not recorded which). These receptors originate from a male donor with ankylosing spondylitis.

This clonotype was detected many times. This chain links TRBV20-1 with TRBJ1-4; possible D gene TRBD1, 6 bases. Trimming took 1 base from V and 8 from J, leaving 11 bases between them. The CDR3 has 13 amino acids. Germline loops: CDR1 DFQATT, CDR2 SNEGSKA (reference sequence). The CDR3 spells CSARVRGREKLFF. The CDR3 nucleotides are TGCAGTGCTAGAGTTAGGGGGAGAGAAAAACTGTTTTTT.

Concerning this clonotype itself: A much larger clone differs from this one at a single base, so this may be a read error. This chain joins TRBV5-6 and TRBJ2-7, with TRBD2 matching over 12 bases. The CDR3 spans 15 residues. The germline gives CDR1 SGHDT, CDR2 YYEEEE. CDR3 region: CASSSGLAGYNERYF. The DNA for the CDR3 is TGTGCCAGCAGCTCTGGACTAGCGGGATACAACGAGCGGTACTTC.

This clonotype was recorded many times. The chain carries TRBV15 and TRBJ1-5, with D unclear. In germline, CDR1 is LNHNV, CDR2 YYDKDF (reference sequence). Trimming pared 0 bases from V and 3 bases from J, leaving 6 bases between. This CDR3 contains 14 residues. The CDR3 reads CATSRERDNQPQHF. In DNA, the CDR3 is TGTGCCACCAGCAGAGAAAGGGACAATCAGCCCCAGCATTTT. Drawing the rest from reference TRBV15 and TRBJ1-5, the complete variable domain is DAMVIQNPRYQVTQFGKPVTLSCSQTLNHNVMYWYQQKSSQAPKLLFHYYDKDFNNEADTPDNFQSRRPNTSFCFLDIRSPGLGDTAMYLCATSRERDNQPQHFGDGTRLSIL.

Ten or more counts support this clonotype. This chain joins TRBV3-1 and TRBJ2-1; no firm D call. Germline assignment: CDR1 LGHDT and CDR2 YNNKEL (reference sequence). The CDR3 length is 12 residues. With 5 bases removed from V and 4 bases from J, the gap between germline ends came to 6 bases. CDR3 loop: CASSYGYNEQFF. The DNA of the CDR3 is TGTGCCAGCAGCTACGGATACAATGAGCAGTTCTTC.

There are many counts of this clonotype. CDR3 sequence (DNA): TGCGCCAGCAGCCAACGGGGCGAGCATGAAGCTTTCTTT. This gives the protein CASSQRGEHEAFF. V usage is TRBV4-1 and J usage is TRBJ1-1; TRBD1 might be the D (5 bases). Germline CDR1 is MGHRA and CDR2 is YSYEKL. Trimming left V 2 bases short and J 7 bases short, with 11 bases between. The CDR3 totals 13 residues.

V is TRBV18 and J is TRBJ2-6, with 9 bases identical to TRBD1. The CDR3 runs to 19 residues. The V gene end was trimmed by 3 bases and the J gene end by 0 bases; junction bases not matched to a gene: 9. Germline CDR1 and CDR2: KGHSH and LQKENI. The CDR3 region is CASSPLADRGSSGANVLTF. The CDR3 DNA reads as TGTGCCAGCTCACCTCTAGCGGACAGGGGCAGCTCTGGGGCCAACGTCCTGACTTTC.

The chain employs TRBV7-9 and TRBJ1-2; D call uncertain. This CDR3 is built from 15 residues. Germline assignment: CDR1 SEHNR and CDR2 FQNEAQ (reference sequence). Trimming pared 5 bases from V and 5 bases from J, leaving 18 bases between. CDR3 coding DNA: TGTGCCAGCAGCGGAAATCAAGTGGCGGGGTATGGCTACACCTTC. Protein product: CASSGNQVAGYGYTF.

This clonotype showed up many times. The rearrangement uses TRBV7-2 and TRBJ1-1, with D perhaps TRBD1 (5 bases). Germline assignment: CDR1 SGHTA and CDR2 FQGNSA. The CDR3 totals 15 residues. Trimming removed 2 bases at V and 1 base at J, with 11 bases between. CDR3 nucleotide sequence: TGTGCCAGCAGCTTAACGTGGGACGGGAACACTGAAGCTTTCTTT. Protein sequence: CASSLTWDGNTEAFF.

This clonotype was counted many times. The CDR3 sequence: CASSSRLGRETQYF. Written as DNA, the CDR3 is TGTGCCAGCAGTTCTAGATTGGGCAGAGAGACCCAGTACTTC. This rearrangement joins TRBV7-9 to TRBJ2-5; D gene uncertain. CDR1 is SEHNR and CDR2 is FQNEAQ in the germline V gene (reference sequence). V was cut by 6 bases and J by 4 bases, with 15 bases left in between. The CDR3 extends over 14 amino acids.

This clonotype has a handful of counts. The V gene is TRBV15, the J gene TRBJ2-1; TRBD2 matches at 14 bases. CDR3 length equals 15 residues. Unmatched junction bases numbered 7, after V lost 3 bases and J lost 12 bases. Germline V CDR1 and CDR2: LNHNV, YYDKDF (reference sequence). The CDR3 DNA is TGTGCCACCAGCAGCAGGACTAGCGGGAGGTTTAGGCAGTTCTTC. It codes for CATSSRTSGRFRQFF. Variable domain in full (rest from reference TRBV15 and TRBJ2-1): DAMVIQNPRYQVTQFGKPVTLSCSQTLNHNVMYWYQQKSSQAPKLLFHYYDKDFNNEADTPDNFQSRRPNTSFCFLDIRSPGLGDTAMYLCATSSRTSGRFRQFFGPGTRLTVL.

The chain uses TRBV7-3 and TRBJ2-2, with D possibly TRBD1 on 6 matching bases. The V gene's germline CDR1 is SGHTA and CDR2 FQGTGA. Trimming shortened V by 0 bases and J by 1 base, and 12 bases separated the two germline ends. This CDR3 is built from 17 residues. DNA for the CDR3: TGTGCCAGCAGCTTAACCCGACAGGATCGGAACACCGGGGAGCTGTTTTTT. This codes for CASSLTRQDRNTGELFF.

This clonotype showed up just a few times. This chain connects TRBV2 to TRBJ2-1, with D uncertain. CDR3 length: 14 residues. In germline, CDR1 is SNHLY, CDR2 FYNNEI. Trimming shortened V by 1 base and J by 8 bases, and 12 bases separated the two germline ends. CDR3 coding DNA: TGTGCCAGCAGTGAAGTGGAGAGGTTCGATGAGCAGTTCTTC. It yields the protein CASSEVERFDEQFF.

This clonotype was detected many times. The chain recombines TRBV6-5 with TRBJ1-2; D unclear. From germline, CDR1 is MNHEY and CDR2 SVGAGI. V was shortened by 8 bases and J by 8 bases, with 18 bases between the two germline ends. The CDR3 is 13 residues long. DNA of the CDR3: TGTGCCAGCTCCTCCGGTGTCACCACGGGCTACACCTTC. Its translation is CASSSGVTTGYTF.

This clonotype appeared many times. V is TRBV7-2 and J is TRBJ2-5; the D gene is possibly TRBD1 (7 bases). The CDR3 runs to 16 residues. V was pared by 5 bases and J by 1 base, with 17 bases between. Germline V gives CDR1 SGHTA, CDR2 FQGNSA. The DNA for the CDR3 is TGTGCCAGCAGCCATAGGGGGCCGGGACTCCAAGAGACCCAGTACTTC. Amino acids: CASSHRGPGLQETQYF.

This clonotype was observed at least ten times. The J gene is TRBJ2-1, the V gene TRBV28; D gene unclear. Deletions cut 2 bases from V and 8 bases from J, with 4 bases between. The CDR3 runs to 11 residues. Germline V gene data show CDR1 as MDHEN and CDR2 as SYDVKM. CDR3 sequence: CASSLRDEQFF. DNA for the CDR3: TGTGCCAGCAGTTTACGGGATGAGCAGTTCTTC. The full variable domain, rest sourced from reference TRBV28 and TRBJ2-1, is DVKVTQSSRYLVKRTGEKVFLECVQDMDHENMFWYRQDPGLGLRLIYFSYDVKMKEKGDIPEGYSVSREKKERFSLILESASTNQTSMYLCASSLRDEQFFGPGTRLTVL.

This clonotype was counted at least ten times. This chain uses TRBV7-9 with TRBJ1-2; the match to TRBD1 covers 9 bases. CDR1 SEHNR and CDR2 FQNEAQ come from the germline V gene (reference sequence). This CDR3 has 14 amino acids. V trimming: 4 bases; J trimming: 8 bases; junction bases outside the gene matches: 8. CDR3 sequence reads: CASSSGQGPKGYTF. CDR3 in DNA: TGTGCCAGCAGCTCGGGACAGGGCCCTAAAGGCTACACCTTC.

This clonotype was recorded many times. The rearrangement joins TRBV29-1 to TRBJ2-4; TRBD2 agrees at 11 bases. V gave up 4 bases and J gave up 7 bases; unmatched junction bases: 6. The germline gives CDR1 SQVTM, CDR2 ANQGSEA. CDR3 length: 14 amino acids. The CDR3 loop is CSVVIAGGRNIQYF. The CDR3, as DNA: TGCAGCGTTGTGATAGCGGGGGGGAGGAACATTCAGTACTTC.

Ten or more counts support this clonotype. The rearrangement links TRBV5-1 to TRBJ2-3; tentative D call: TRBD2 (5 bases). V lost 0 bases and J 0 bases, leaving 11 bases between the germline ends. This CDR3 has 16 residues. Germline CDR1 reads SGHRS; CDR2 reads YFSETQ. The CDR3 bases are TGCGCCAGCAGCTTGGATGGCGGGCTTAGCACAGATACGCAGTATTTT. Translated: CASSLDGGLSTDTQYF.

This clonotype was counted many times. The chain uses TRBV5-1 and TRBJ2-1, with no clear D. The CDR3 sequence is 15 residues long. Germline values: CDR1 SGHRS, CDR2 YFSETQ. The V gene lost 0 bases and the J gene lost 3 bases, with 10 bases spanning the gap. CDR3 in DNA: TGCGCCAGCAGCTTGGTTGGGCAGAGCTACAATGAGCAGTTCTTC. Translating it yields CASSLVGQSYNEQFF.

This clonotype was observed many times. This chain links TRBV4-3 with TRBJ1-6, with D uncertain. V gave up 4 bases and J gave up 7 bases, with 17 bases separating them. Germline assignment: CDR1 LGHNA and CDR2 YSLEER. The CDR3 has 16 residues. CDR3: CASSRVIKGRNSPLHF. The CDR3 DNA reads as TGCGCCAGCAGCCGAGTGATCAAGGGTAGGAATTCACCCCTCCACTTT.

With respect to this clonotype: This sequence may be a read error, since a much larger clone differs from it by one base. This rearrangement joins TRBV10-3 to TRBJ2-4; D may match TRBD1 or TRBD2 (5 bases each). Germline CDR1 reads ENHRY; CDR2 reads SYGVKD. This CDR3 comprises 14 residues. Trimming stripped 3 bases from V and 7 bases from J, with 13 bases between. Written as DNA, the CDR3 is TGTGCCATCAGTGAAAACAGTGAGGGGAACATTCAGTACTTC. Its protein is CAISENSEGNIQYF.

The chain uses TRBV10-3 and TRBJ1-5; D uncertain. The CDR3 runs 14 residues. Trimming shortened V by 2 bases and J by 2 bases, and 7 bases separated the two germline ends. CDR1 is ENHRY, CDR2 SYGVKD, per germline. In DNA, the CDR3 is TGTGCCATCAGTGAGGGTACAGGCAATCAGCCCCAGCATTTT. It translates to CAISEGTGNQPQHF.

This clonotype was observed many times. The chain has TRBV6-5 and TRBJ2-1; the D is unclear. Trimming removed 0 bases at V and 7 bases at J, with 10 bases between. The length of the CDR3 is 14 residues. Germline V gene sequence: CDR1 MNHEY, CDR2 SVGAGI. CDR3 in amino acids: CASSYSIVPNEQFF. The CDR3 bases are TGTGCCAGCAGTTACTCGATCGTTCCTAATGAGCAGTTCTTC.

This clonotype was found many times. V usage is TRBV10-1 and J usage is TRBJ2-7; TRBD2 matches 7 bases. The CDR3 contains 16 residues. Germline CDR1 and CDR2: WNHNN and SYGVQD (reference sequence). J was trimmed by 0 bases and V by 4 bases; bases with no gene match: 9. CDR3 sequence reads: CASSGARGVLSYEQYF. CDR3 DNA: TGCGCCAGCAGTGGGGCACGGGGGGTCCTCTCCTACGAGCAGTACTTC.

At least ten counts were recorded for this clonotype. V and J are TRBV29-1 and TRBJ2-1; D possibly uses TRBD1 or TRBD2 (6 bases each). CDR1 is SQVTM and CDR2 is ANQGSEA in the germline V gene. The CDR3 has 14 residues. V was cut by 4 bases and J by 5 bases, with 15 bases left in between. CDR3 protein: CSVGGWGDNNEQFF. CDR3 nucleotide sequence: TGCAGCGTTGGAGGGTGGGGGGACAACAATGAGCAGTTCTTC.

A few counts support this clonotype. The chain carries TRBV20-1 and TRBJ1-4, with 7 nucleotides matching TRBD1. Unmatched junction bases numbered 5, after V lost 0 bases and J lost 7 bases. The CDR3 runs to 14 residues. CDR1 is DFQATT and CDR2 is SNEGSKA in the germline V gene (reference sequence). This chain's CDR3 is CSARDKGAGEKLFF. CDR3 bases: TGCAGTGCTAGAGATAAGGGGGCAGGTGAAAAACTGTTTTTT.

The sample holds many counts of this clonotype. The chain employs TRBV5-5 and TRBJ1-1; D is ambiguous. CDR3 length: 13 amino acids. Trimming took 5 bases from V and 1 from J, leaving 9 bases between them. Germline V gives CDR1 SGHKS, CDR2 YYEKEE (reference sequence). CDR3 coding DNA: TGTGCCAGCAGAATTGGACCGAACACTGAAGCTTTCTTT. It translates to CASRIGPNTEAFF.

This clonotype showed up many times. The chain employs TRBV6-1 and TRBJ1-2, with D possibly TRBD1 on 5 matching bases. Trimming removed 6 bases at V and 4 bases at J, with 15 bases between. The CDR3 is 14 amino acids. The germline V gene has CDR1 MNHNS and CDR2 SASEGT. The CDR3 sequence: CASRPSGTGYGYTF. CDR3 in DNA: TGTGCCAGCAGGCCCTCCGGGACGGGCTATGGCTACACCTTC.

This clonotype was counted many times. The J gene is TRBJ2-1, the V gene TRBV12-3 or TRBV12-4; TRBD2 matches 8 bases. The junction had 10 bases not matched to a gene; V was cut back by 0 bases and J by 9 bases. This CDR3 comprises 16 residues. The CDR3 loop reads CASSLAGGGGFGEQFF. The CDR3 nucleotides are TGTGCCAGCAGTTTAGCGGGTGGCGGGGGGTTCGGTGAGCAGTTCTTC.

This clonotype was detected many times. This sequence joins TRBV20-1 and TRBJ1-5; D is ambiguous. Germline V gives CDR1 DFQATT, CDR2 SNEGSKA (reference sequence). The CDR3 consists of 12 residues. The ends were cut back, 6 bases at V and 7 bases at J, with 13 bases in the middle. The CDR3 protein is CSATDGSQPQHF. CDR3 DNA: TGCAGTGCAACTGACGGTTCCCAGCCCCAGCATTTT.